Here is one T cell receptor (beta chain) with its context. The antigen is not known. MiXCR, run by TCRdb on the 5' RACE reads, gives a single entry per CDR3 protein. The table lists 1.5 million to 2 million distinct CDR3 sequences, around 33% of them singletons, with approximately 0.25% in the top ten. This sample was included in a study of identical twins. Overall study findings and caveats: Cross-sectional statistical analysis was relied on for the conclusions, without the same donors being followed.

Every one of the donors was a healthy Caucasian. The CDR3 consists of 13 residues. V lost 3 bases and J 6 bases, leaving 9 bases between the germline ends. The germline gives CDR1 MNHEY, CDR2 SMNVEV (reference sequence). Source material: cord blood. This sequence was found in a newborn girl in good health. The chain recombines TRBV27 with TRBJ1-5; D is ambiguous. CDR3 region: CASSLFTGQPQHF. The DNA of the CDR3 is TGTGCCAGCAGTTTGTTTACGGGTCAGCCCCAGCATTTT.